The 24 T cell receptor beta chains reported below all come from one sample, sequenced in a study of blood T cell repertoires in COVID-19. Assay: immunoSEQ multiplex PCR; the TCRdb copy retains only in-frame clones and omits some. Of approximately 240,000 clones detected, about 85% appear once; the ten largest clones hold over 9.5%. The sequencing sample was made of peripheral blood. The receptors here all came from a woman under 30 who had recovered from COVID-19.

The genes are TRBV7-2 and TRBJ1-5, with D perhaps TRBD1 (6 bases). Trimming removed 5 bases from V and 6 bases from J, with 11 bases in between. The CDR3 sequence is 13 residues long. Germline V CDR1 and CDR2: SGHTA, FQGNSA. DNA for the CDR3: TGTGCCAGCAGCGCCCACAGGGCTCAGCCCCAGCATTTT. Amino acids: CASSAHRAQPQHF.

The CDR3: CASSYLQGSATDTQYF. CDR3 bases: TGTGCCAGCAGTTACCTACAGGGGAGCGCCACAGATACGCAGTATTTT. The V call is TRBV6-2 or TRBV6-3, the J call TRBJ2-3; TRBD1 matches 7 bases. J gave up 2 bases and V 2 bases, and 7 bases lay outside the gene matches. This CDR3 spans 16 amino acids. CDR1 and CDR2 from the germline V gene are MNHEY and SVGEGT.

V and J are TRBV2 and TRBJ1-2; 8 bases agree with TRBD1. CDR3 length equals 13 residues. The trim removed 5 bases at V and 6 bases at J, leaving 5 bases unmatched. The germline V gene has CDR1 SNHLY and CDR2 FYNNEI. The CDR3 nucleotides are TGTGCCAGCAGTAAAATGGACAGGGATGGCTACACCTTC. Amino acid sequence: CASSKMDRDGYTF.

The chain joins TRBV6-5 to TRBJ2-2; TRBD1 might be the D (6 bases). V lost 6 bases and J lost 0, with 11 bases in between. The germline V gene has CDR1 MNHEY and CDR2 SVGAGI. The CDR3 covers 15 residues. The CDR3 loop is CASSSGTTNTGELFF. In nucleotides, the CDR3 is TGTGCCAGCAGCTCCGGGACAACGAACACCGGGGAGCTGTTTTTT.

The chain uses TRBV6-5 and TRBJ2-4; 8 positions match TRBD2. The V gene's germline CDR1 is MNHEY and CDR2 SVGAGI. The V gene end was trimmed by 8 bases and the J gene end by 10 bases; junction bases not matched to a gene: 4. The CDR3 has 11 residues. In DNA form, the CDR3 reads TGTGCCAGCGTAACGGGGGGGATTCAGTACTTC. This gives the protein CASVTGGIQYF.

The chain has TRBV28 and TRBJ1-2; D might be TRBD1 (5 bases). The germline gives CDR1 MDHEN, CDR2 SYDVKM. Trimming pared 6 bases from V and 2 bases from J, leaving 19 bases between. This CDR3 comprises 16 residues. As DNA, the CDR3 is TGTGCCAGCAGCATACCGTATCTGGGGCTGAACTATGGCTACACCTTC. As protein: CASSIPYLGLNYGYTF.

V usage is TRBV6-2 or TRBV6-3 and J usage is TRBJ1-2; possible D gene TRBD1, 5 bases. This CDR3 has 16 amino acids. Germline loops: CDR1 MNHEY, CDR2 SVGEGT. Trimming took 2 bases from V and 4 from J, leaving 17 bases between them. The CDR3, as DNA: TGTGCCAGCAGTTACGGGGCTTTACAGGCCCTCTATGGCTACACCTTC. As protein: CASSYGALQALYGYTF.

The chain has TRBV23-1 and TRBJ2-7; D may be TRBD2 (5 bases). TRBV23-1 carries the ORF label, with uncertain function. The CDR3 is 18 residues long. The V and J ends lost 3 bases and 3 bases respectively, with 24 bases between them. The CDR3 reads CASSHAHRRALANYEQYF. The CDR3 DNA reads as TGCGCCAGCAGTCACGCCCATCGGCGGGCGTTAGCCAACTACGAGCAGTACTTC.

The chain links TRBV5-4 to TRBJ1-6; 7 positions match TRBD1. V lost 4 bases, J lost 8 bases, and 9 bases stayed unmatched. Germline loops: CDR1 SGHNT, CDR2 YYREEE (reference sequence). This CDR3 contains 15 residues. The DNA for the CDR3 is TGTGCCAGCAGCCTAGGGGGCCCTAGGGATTCACCCCTCCACTTT. As protein: CASSLGGPRDSPLHF.

The chain joins TRBV15 to TRBJ2-5; 7 bases are a match to TRBD2. The V gene end was trimmed by 1 base and the J gene end by 5 bases; junction bases not matched to a gene: 7. Germline CDR1 reads LNHNV; CDR2 reads YYDKDF (reference sequence). This CDR3 contains 15 residues. The CDR3 is CATSRGGGPDETQYF. The CDR3 bases are TGTGCCACCAGCAGAGGGGGAGGGCCCGATGAGACCCAGTACTTC.

This sequence joins TRBV19 and TRBJ1-2; 7 positions match TRBD1. Germline CDR1 LNHDA, CDR2 SQIVND (reference sequence). Trimming removed 4 bases from V and 8 bases from J; junction bases left unmatched: 7. The CDR3 is 13 residues long. In DNA form, the CDR3 reads TGTGCCAGTAGTACCCGGGACAGACAAGGCTACACCTTC. The encoded protein is CASSTRDRQGYTF.

The chain employs TRBV4-2 and TRBJ2-1; TRBD2 matches 11 bases. Unmatched junction bases numbered 9, after V lost 4 bases and J lost 10 bases. Germline lookup yields CDR1 LGHNA and CDR2 YNFKEQ. The length of the CDR3 is 15 residues. CDR3 amino acids: CASSLLAGDSGEQFF. Written as DNA, the CDR3 is TGTGCCAGCAGCCTACTAGCGGGAGACTCAGGGGAGCAGTTCTTC.

In this sample, this clone turned up once. The chain uses TRBV14 and TRBJ2-5; D may be TRBD2 (6 bases). The germline V gene encodes CDR1 SGHDN and CDR2 FVKESK. The CDR3 has 13 residues. V shed 1 base and J shed 4 bases, with 7 bases lying between them. CDR3 DNA sequence: TGTGCCAGCAGCCAAGTACTAGCAGAGACCCAGTACTTC. This gives the protein CASSQVLAETQYF.

The J gene is TRBJ1-1, the V gene TRBV6-6; possible D gene TRBD1, 6 bases. The germline V gene encodes CDR1 MNHNY and CDR2 SVGAGI (reference sequence). The CDR3 is 15 residues long. V lost 11 bases, J lost 0 bases, and 19 bases lay in between. The CDR3 spells CAGHRAGGMNTEAFF. CDR3 DNA sequence: TGTGCCGGACACAGGGCGGGCGGAATGAACACTGAAGCTTTCTTT.

V usage is TRBV7-6 and J usage is TRBJ2-5; 7 bases are a match to TRBD2. There are 20 residues in the CDR3. CDR1 SGHVS and CDR2 FNYEAQ come from the germline V gene. V was pared by 3 bases and J by 5 bases, with 24 bases of the junction left unmatched. Here the CDR3 reads CASSFSPTVRGSRVQETQYF. In DNA, the CDR3 is TGTGCCAGCAGCTTTTCACCCACCGTACGCGGGAGTAGGGTTCAGGAGACCCAGTACTTC.

The CDR3 loop is CAWSTGQGGYEQYF. As DNA, the CDR3 is TGTGCCTGGAGTACGGGACAGGGGGGATACGAGCAGTACTTC. V usage is TRBV30 and J usage is TRBJ2-7; the match to TRBD1 covers 11 bases. V gave up 2 bases and J gave up 4 bases; unmatched junction bases: 4. Germline loops: CDR1 GTSNPN, CDR2 SVGIG (reference sequence). CDR3 length: 14 residues.

The V gene is TRBV4-1, the J gene TRBJ2-7, with TRBD1 matching over 8 bases. Germline values: CDR1 MGHRA, CDR2 YSYEKL. CDR3 size: 17 residues. V was pared by 1 base and J by 5 bases, with 13 bases of the junction left unmatched. The CDR3: CASSQVRPGQAIHEQYF. The DNA for the CDR3 is TGCGCCAGCAGCCAAGTCCGGCCGGGACAGGCCATCCACGAGCAGTACTTC.

The rearrangement joins TRBV4-3 to TRBJ1-6; 9 positions match TRBD1. In germline, CDR1 is LGHNA, CDR2 YSLEER. V shed 0 bases, J shed 9 bases, and the junction held 6 bases outside the gene matches. This CDR3 comprises 16 residues. CDR3 sequence (DNA): TGCGCCAGCAGCCAAGATCAGGGACAGGGAACTTCACCCCTCCACTTT. This sequence encodes CASSQDQGQGTSPLHF.

This clone showed up just once. The chain has TRBV10-3 and TRBJ1-4; 9 nucleotides match TRBD1. Trimming at V came to 6 bases and at J to 4 bases, leaving 6 bases not matched to a gene. The CDR3 extends over 15 amino acids. Germline assignment: CDR1 ENHRY and CDR2 SYGVKD. This chain's CDR3 is CAISRQGVGNEKLFF. CDR3 sequence (DNA): TGTGCCATCAGCCGACAGGGGGTGGGTAATGAAAAACTGTTTTTT.

The CDR3 DNA is TGTGCCAGCAGCCAAGATGCGACAGGGGGGGACACCGGGGAGCTGTTTTTT. Residues: CASSQDATGGDTGELFF. The rearrangement uses TRBV3-1 (or the pseudogene TRBV3-2) and TRBJ2-2; 9 nucleotides match TRBD1. With 0 bases clipped from V and 3 bases from J, the junction kept 5 bases outside the gene matches. The CDR3 is 17 residues long. From germline, CDR1 is LGHDT and CDR2 YNNKEL (reference sequence).

The gene calls are TRBV18 and TRBJ1-1, with 9 bases fitting TRBD1. This CDR3 comprises 16 residues. Trimming cost V 6 bases and J 4 bases; bases outside gene matches: 12. Germline lookup yields CDR1 KGHSH and CDR2 LQKENI. The CDR3 DNA follows: TGTGCCAGCTCCCAACAGGGGGCGTTGATCGGCACTGAAGCTTTCTTT. Protein: CASSQQGALIGTEAFF.

The chain couples TRBV5-6 to TRBJ1-2; weak D call: TRBD1 (5 bases). The CDR3 is 14 residues long. The germline V and J ends were trimmed by 0 bases and 4 bases, with 10 bases remaining between them. CDR1 is SGHDT, CDR2 YYEEEE, per germline. CDR3 region: CASSLGIGAYGYTF. The CDR3 DNA follows: TGTGCCAGCAGCTTGGGAATAGGGGCCTATGGCTACACCTTC.

The chain couples TRBV11-2 to TRBJ1-1; D is ambiguous. V lost 5 bases to trimming and J lost 7 bases, with 11 bases between them. This CDR3 is 12 amino acids long. CDR1 is SGHAT and CDR2 is FQNNGV in the germline V gene. CDR3 sequence reads: CASSPRRNEAFF. Here the CDR3 DNA reads TGTGCCAGCAGCCCGCGGCGTAATGAAGCTTTCTTT.

This rearrangement joins TRBV19 to TRBJ2-2, with 12 bases lining up with TRBD1. This CDR3 has 17 residues. V trimming: 10 bases; J trimming: 3 bases; junction bases outside the gene matches: 12. The germline V gene encodes CDR1 LNHDA and CDR2 SQIVND (reference sequence). The CDR3 bases are TGTGCCAACGACCGGGACAGGGGGCGCATGGACACCGGGGAGCTGTTTTTT. Translated, it gives CANDRDRGRMDTGELFF.